One T cell receptor beta chain is described in this entry. Its antigen is undetermined. The data stem from a study of cytomegalovirus exposure and HLA in healthy donors. The V end lost 8 bases, the J end lost 2 bases, and 10 bases lay between the germline ends. The CDR3 covers 12 residues. Germline values: CDR1 WSHSY, CDR2 SAAADI. Broader study findings: Listed as cytomegalovirus-associated were over 150 TCR beta chains. The classifier reportedly diagnosed cytomegalovirus status with high specificity and sensitivity.

The table came from immunoSEQ multiplex PCR; TCRdb's copy has only in-frame clones and leaves some out. The sample lists 65,000 to 80,000 clones, roughly 92% occurring once. The sequence was collected from a young woman in good health and CMV-seropositive. The chain recombines TRBV10-2 with TRBJ2-7, with D tentatively TRBD2 (5 bases). The specimen was PBMCs. The CDR3 here is CASGSGTYEQYF. Written as DNA, the CDR3 is TGCGCCAGCGGATCCGGGACCTACGAGCAGTACTTC.